The source of this T cell receptor (beta chain) is a study of blood T cell repertoires in COVID-19. For the study at large: The United States, Italy and Spain were the sources of the acute and convalescent COVID-19 samples. PBMCs, B-cell-depleted T cells, or T cells were the source of the cDNA or gDNA that made up the material.

Authors' methods: Reference gene primers were amplified, and this amplification served to estimate nucleated cell counts. Here immunoSEQ multiplex PCR was the method, and the copy in TCRdb shows in-frame clones only, minus some. V and J calls and clone size follow that table, whereas D and trimming were derived from the DNA. The sample lists more than 90,000 clones, around 90% occurring once. CDR3 length: 16 amino acids. The V gene lost 5 bases and the J gene lost 0 bases, with 11 bases spanning the gap. Germline V gene sequence: CDR1 MNHEY, CDR2 SMNVEV (reference sequence). This receptor was taken from a man aged 50 to 59 with acute or convalescent COVID-19. Specimen: peripheral blood. The chain has TRBV27 and TRBJ2-6; a weak D match, TRBD1 (5 bases). The CDR3 bases are TGTGCCAGCAGTAGGGGATCGCTCTCTGGGGCCAACGTCCTGACTTTC. Translated: CASSRGSLSGANVLTF.